This T cell receptor beta chain came from a study of blood T cell repertoires in COVID-19. Under the authors' procedure: Nucleated cell counts were estimated from reference gene primer amplification. Some clones are missing from TCRdb's copy, which holds only in-frame ones; the method was immunoSEQ multiplex PCR. V and J calls and clone size are copied from that table; D and trimming were computed from the DNA. The sample carries around 95,000 clones, over 70% recorded once. The germline V gene encodes CDR1 MGHDK and CDR2 SYGVNS. The CDR3 totals 14 residues. Trimming removed 4 bases from V and 2 bases from J; junction bases left unmatched: 1.

J is TRBJ1-3 and V is TRBV25-1; 8 nucleotides line up with TRBD1. What was sequenced was peripheral blood. This receptor was identified in a woman older than 75 with acute or convalescent COVID-19. The CDR3 sequence: CASSGTGTGNTIYF. The CDR3 bases are TGTGCCAGCAGTGGGACAGGGACTGGAAACACCATATATTTT.